The 24 T cell receptor beta chains presented below share a single source sample, sequenced in a study of blood T cells in healthy people across ages. A sample-barcoded 5' primer and a J-beta primer mix were used in a second PCR of roughly 7 to 12 cycles. TCRdb re-called the 5' RACE reads with MiXCR, one entry per CDR3 protein. The sample lists approximately 800,000 distinct CDR3 sequences, about 47% occurring once. The sample comprised blood. Source of these receptors: an elderly man in good health.

This clonotype occurred many times. The V gene is TRBV20-1, the J gene TRBJ2-5, with TRBD2 matching 7 bases. The CDR3 runs 15 residues. The V gene's germline CDR1 is DFQATT and CDR2 SNEGSKA (reference sequence). After removal of 1 base from V and 2 bases from J, the junction contained 7 bases not matched to a gene. The CDR3 region has the DNA TGCAGTGCTAGAGTACCAGCGGGACGGCAAGAGACCCAGTACTTC. This codes for CSARVPAGRQETQYF.

With regard to this clonotype: This may arise from a read error, as a much more abundant clone is one base away. The chain links TRBV20-1 to TRBJ2-4, with 8 bases that match TRBD2. The end of the DNA is better explained by TRBJ2-7, so the J call may be wrong. CDR3 length: 12 amino acids. The germline CDR1 and CDR2 sequences are DFQATT and SNEGSKA (reference sequence). CDR3 sequence (DNA): TGCGGTGCTAGAGAGCGGGAGTACGAGCAGTACTTC. Protein: CGAREREYEQYF.

J is TRBJ2-7 and V is TRBV20-1; TRBD1 matches 7 bases. Germline loops: CDR1 DFQATT, CDR2 SNEGSKA (reference sequence). CDR3 length equals 15 residues. The trim removed 0 bases at V and 3 bases at J, leaving 8 bases unmatched. The CDR3, as DNA: TGCAGTGCTAGAGATCCCGCAGGGGGAGTCTACGAGCAGTACTTC. Translated: CSARDPAGGVYEQYF.

This clonotype has more than one count but fewer than ten. The rearrangement uses TRBV12-5 and TRBJ2-3; D is possibly TRBD2 (6 bases). The CDR3 is 14 amino acids. Trimming took off 5 bases at V and 6 bases at J, with 15 bases between the two ends. Germline CDR1 and CDR2: LGHNT and FRNRAP. This CDR3 is CASGPGTSQDTQYF. DNA for the CDR3: TGTGCTAGTGGTCCAGGGACTTCGCAGGATACGCAGTATTTT. Supplemented by reference TRBV12-5 and TRBJ2-3, the full variable domain reads DARVTQTPRHKVTEMGQEVTMRCQPILGHNTVFWYRQTMMQGLELLAYFRNRAPLDDSGMPKDRFSAEMPDATLATLKIQPSEPRDSAVYFCASGPGTSQDTQYFGPGTRLTVL.

V is TRBV6-2 or TRBV6-3 and J is TRBJ2-5; D uncertain. The CDR3 consists of 12 residues. Deletions cut 5 bases from V and 4 bases from J, with 8 bases between. The germline V gene encodes CDR1 MNHEY and CDR2 SVGEGT. CDR3 nucleotide sequence: TGTGCCAGCAGTGGAATGCTAGAGACCCAGTACTTC. It translates to CASSGMLETQYF.

The chain couples TRBV12-3 or TRBV12-4 to TRBJ1-4; 7 nucleotides align to TRBD1. This CDR3 has 15 amino acids. Germline trimming cut 5 bases from V and 3 bases from J; bases unmatched to any gene: 6. The CDR3 reads CASSPAGGPNEKLFF. The CDR3 DNA sequence: TGTGCCAGCAGTCCAGCAGGGGGACCTAATGAAAAACTGTTTTTT.

This clonotype was seen more than once but under ten times. This chain connects TRBV7-8 to TRBJ2-7; 7 nucleotides align to TRBD1. Germline loops: CDR1 SGHVS, CDR2 FQNEAQ. The CDR3 sequence is 14 residues long. The trim removed 7 bases at V and 3 bases at J, leaving 9 bases unmatched. The CDR3 spells CASIPNRGVYEQYF. DNA for the CDR3: TGTGCCAGCATCCCAAACAGGGGTGTCTACGAGCAGTACTTC.

The chain employs TRBV7-2 and TRBJ2-2; D gene ambiguous. The germline CDR1 and CDR2 sequences are SGHTA and FQGNSA. The CDR3 has 15 amino acids. With 1 base removed from V and 4 bases from J, the gap between germline ends came to 10 bases. The CDR3 loop is CASSLGTVITGELFF. For the CDR3, the DNA is TGTGCCAGCAGCTTAGGGACGGTCATCACCGGGGAGCTGTTTTTT.

CDR3 DNA sequence: TGTGCCAGCAGCTTAGCCGGGGGGCAGGTGGCAGCTTTCTTT. Protein sequence: CASSLAGGQVAAFF. The chain carries TRBV7-9 and TRBJ1-1, with D maybe TRBD1 (6 bases). The germline gives CDR1 SEHNR, CDR2 FQNEAQ (reference sequence). CDR3 size: 14 residues. V dropped 0 bases and J dropped 10 bases, with 15 bases sitting between them.

The V and J genes are TRBV3-1 and TRBJ2-4; maybe TRBD1 (6 bases). V shed 0 bases and J shed 15 bases, with 24 bases lying between them. In germline, CDR1 is LGHDT, CDR2 YNNKEL (reference sequence). The CDR3 runs to 16 residues. The CDR3 sequence is CASSQDPGRGNYELYF. CDR3 DNA sequence: TGTGCCAGCAGCCAAGATCCGGGCAGGGGCAATTACGAGCTGTACTTC.

Worth noting for this clonotype: One junction end does not reproduce the germline sequence, and a read error may be involved. The gene calls are TRBV5-1 and TRBJ2-4; 12 nucleotides align to TRBD2. Germline V lookup: CDR1 SGHRS, CDR2 YFSETQ. The CDR3 is 18 residues long. CDR3: CASSSGTSGQLANNIQYF. CDR3 bases: TGCGCCAGCAGCTCCGGGACTAGCGGGCAACTAGCCAACAACATTCAGTACTTC.

This clonotype was recorded once. The chain is built from TRBV20-1 and TRBJ2-7, with D possibly matching TRBD1 (6 bases). The CDR3 has 17 residues. V was pared by 7 bases and J by 1 base, with 26 bases between. In germline, CDR1 is DFQATT, CDR2 SNEGSKA (reference sequence). The CDR3 protein is CSVSRRGFRQVSYEQYF. CDR3 nucleotides: TGCAGTGTTTCAAGAAGGGGCTTTAGACAGGTGTCCTACGAGCAGTACTTC.

J is TRBJ2-5 and V is TRBV20-1; 7 nucleotides line up with TRBD2. The germline gives CDR1 DFQATT, CDR2 SNEGSKA (reference sequence). Trimming took 3 bases from V and 5 from J; bases not matched to a gene: 18. The CDR3 is made up of 17 amino acids. This CDR3 is CSARGPWVAGPTETQYF. DNA of the CDR3: TGCAGTGCTAGGGGCCCGTGGGTAGCGGGCCCTACTGAGACCCAGTACTTC.

This chain connects TRBV20-1 to TRBJ2-1, with D possibly called TRBD1 or TRBD2 (5 bases each). CDR1 is DFQATT, CDR2 SNEGSKA, per germline (reference sequence). Trimming cost V 0 bases and J 7 bases, with 16 bases left between them. This CDR3 comprises 15 residues. CDR3: CSARDPGPGLNEQFF. As DNA, the CDR3 is TGCAGTGCTAGAGACCCGGGACCCGGGCTAAATGAGCAGTTCTTC.

A few counts support this clonotype. This chain's CDR3 is CASSPGHGATNEKLFF. The CDR3 DNA sequence: TGCGCCAGCAGCCCGGGACACGGTGCAACTAATGAAAAACTGTTTTTT. V and J are TRBV5-1 and TRBJ1-4; weak D call: TRBD1 (6 bases). V was trimmed by 4 bases and J by 0 bases, leaving 13 bases between them. This CDR3 comprises 16 residues. Germline CDR1 SGHRS, CDR2 YFSETQ.

In its sample, this clonotype was seen a few times. The rearrangement links TRBV29-1 to TRBJ2-2, with D possibly TRBD2 on 6 matching bases. The CDR3 extends over 14 amino acids. Trimming cost V 2 bases and J 4 bases, with 11 bases left between them. The V gene's germline CDR1 is SQVTM and CDR2 ANQGSEA. The CDR3: CSVELGGLTGELFF. CDR3 in DNA: TGCAGCGTTGAATTGGGGGGACTCACCGGGGAGCTGTTTTTT.

The sample holds a few counts of this clonotype. This sequence joins TRBV20-1 and TRBJ1-2; tentative D call: TRBD1 (6 bases). Trimming cost V 4 bases and J 2 bases, with 11 bases left between them. In germline, CDR1 is DFQATT, CDR2 SNEGSKA (reference sequence). This CDR3 is 13 amino acids long. The CDR3 region has the DNA TGCAGTGCTACAGCACAGGGAAACTATGGCTACACCTTC. Encoded protein: CSATAQGNYGYTF.

In this sample, this clonotype turned up a few times. The chain recombines TRBV11-2 with TRBJ2-5, with unresolved D. CDR1 is SGHAT and CDR2 is FQNNGV in the germline V gene. The CDR3 has 12 amino acids. With 5 bases removed from V and 5 bases from J, the gap between germline ends came to 9 bases. The CDR3 nucleotides are TGTGCCAGCAGCCCCCATAAGGAGACCCAGTACTTC. Amino acid sequence: CASSPHKETQYF.

Details on this clonotype: Given a much more abundant clone one base away, this may be a read error. The chain links TRBV29-1 to TRBJ2-5; 9 positions match TRBD2. The V gene's germline CDR1 is SQVTM and CDR2 ANQGSEA. The CDR3 covers 12 residues. The V segment lost 6 bases and the J segment 11 bases; nucleotides outside the gene matches: 10. CDR3 loop: CSVDSGRNEQYF. CDR3 DNA: TGCAGCGTAGATAGCGGGAGAAATGAGCAGTACTTC.

This clonotype was counted once. V usage is TRBV3-1 and J usage is TRBJ2-5; D remains ambiguous. Matching the DNA end better, TRBJ2-7 makes the J call doubtful. Germline CDR1 reads LGHDT; CDR2 reads YNNKEL (reference sequence). This CDR3 contains 15 residues. CDR3 DNA sequence: TGTGCCAGCAGCCAAGATATCAGTGAACTCGGCGAGCAGTACTTC. Its translation is CASSQDISELGEQYF.

The chain couples TRBV12-3 or TRBV12-4 to TRBJ2-1; 8 bases agree with TRBD2. V shed 5 bases, J shed 5 bases, and the junction held 20 bases outside the gene matches. This CDR3 spans 19 amino acids. In DNA, the CDR3 is TGTGCCAGCAGTCCCTGGGATAGCGGGGTAGGAATGTATAACAATGAGCAGTTCTTC. This sequence encodes CASSPWDSGVGMYNNEQFF.

The rearrangement joins TRBV7-3 to TRBJ2-1; TRBD2 is a possible D gene (6 bases). V was cut by 1 base and J by 0 bases, with 10 bases left in between. The CDR3 length is 16 residues. The germline CDR1 and CDR2 sequences are SGHTA and FQGTGA. The CDR3 DNA reads as TGTGCCAGCAGCTTAAGTGGGAGGAGCTCCTACAATGAGCAGTTCTTC. It yields the protein CASSLSGRSSYNEQFF.

At least ten counts were recorded for this clonotype. Written as DNA, the CDR3 is TGTGCCAGCAGCTTGACAGCTTCTAGCACAGATACGCAGTATTTT. Its translation: CASSLTASSTDTQYF. The gene calls are TRBV7-6 and TRBJ2-3; perhaps TRBD1 as D (5 bases). Trimming removed 3 bases from V and 0 bases from J, with 10 bases in between. The V gene's germline CDR1 is SGHVS and CDR2 FNYEAQ. The CDR3 spans 15 residues. The full variable domain, completed using reference TRBV7-6 and TRBJ2-3, is GAGVSQSPRYKVTKRGQDVALRCDPISGHVSLYWYRQALGQGPEFLTYFNYEAQQDKSGLPNDRFSAERPEGSISTLTIQRTEQRDSAMYRCASSLTASSTDTQYFGPGTRLTVL.

The table lists this clonotype with a few counts. The chain employs TRBV7-9 and TRBJ1-4, with D possibly being TRBD1 (5 bases). Per germline, CDR1 SEHNR and CDR2 FQNEAQ (reference sequence). The CDR3 contains 16 residues. V was cut by 5 bases and J by 4 bases, with 17 bases left in between. The CDR3 protein is CASSPAEGRGNEKLFF. The CDR3 DNA reads as TGTGCCAGCAGCCCCGCGGAGGGGCGCGGTAATGAAAAACTGTTTTTT.